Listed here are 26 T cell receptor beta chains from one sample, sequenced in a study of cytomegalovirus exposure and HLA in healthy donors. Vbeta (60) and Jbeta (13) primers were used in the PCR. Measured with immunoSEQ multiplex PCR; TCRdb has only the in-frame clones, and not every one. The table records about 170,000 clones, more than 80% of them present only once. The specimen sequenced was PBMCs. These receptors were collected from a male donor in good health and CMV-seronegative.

This chain's CDR3 is CASSQEAGLDTGELFF. CDR3 in DNA: TGCGCCAGCAGTCAAGAGGCAGGGTTGGACACCGGGGAGCTGTTTTTT. The rearrangement uses TRBV23-1 and TRBJ2-2; TRBD1 is a possible D gene (5 bases). TRBV23-1 is known as an ORF, though its function is uncertain. The CDR3 has 16 residues. Trimming took 2 bases from V and 3 from J, leaving 13 bases between them.

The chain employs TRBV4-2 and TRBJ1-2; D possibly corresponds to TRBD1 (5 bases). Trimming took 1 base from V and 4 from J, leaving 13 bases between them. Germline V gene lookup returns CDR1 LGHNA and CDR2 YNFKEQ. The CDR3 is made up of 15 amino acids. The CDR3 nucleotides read TGTGCCAGCAGCCAAGCAGGAGGGGAGGTCTATGGCTACACCTTC. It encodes CASSQAGGEVYGYTF.

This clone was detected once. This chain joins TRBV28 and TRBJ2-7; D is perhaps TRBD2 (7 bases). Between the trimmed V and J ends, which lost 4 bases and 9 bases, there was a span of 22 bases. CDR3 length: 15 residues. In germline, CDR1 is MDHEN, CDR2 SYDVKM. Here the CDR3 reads CASSSIRGGFFVQYF. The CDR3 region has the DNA TGTGCCAGCAGTTCCATTAGGGGGGGGTTTTTCGTGCAGTACTTC.

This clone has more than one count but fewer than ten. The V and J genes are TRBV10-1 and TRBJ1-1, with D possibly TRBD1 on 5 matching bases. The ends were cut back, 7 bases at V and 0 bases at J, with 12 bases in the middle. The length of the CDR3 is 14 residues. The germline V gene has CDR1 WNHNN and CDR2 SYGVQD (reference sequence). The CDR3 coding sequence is TGCGCCAGCACCGGGGGTACAATGAACACTGAAGCTTTCTTT. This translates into CASTGGTMNTEAFF.

For the CDR3, the DNA is TGCGCCAGCAGCCACGAAGCGGGATTGGGGGAGACCCAGTACTTC. Protein sequence: CASSHEAGLGETQYF. The gene calls are TRBV4-3 and TRBJ2-5; 7 bases fit TRBD2. J gave up 5 bases and V 3 bases, and 9 bases lay outside the gene matches. The CDR3 contains 15 residues. Per germline, CDR1 LGHNA and CDR2 YSLEER.

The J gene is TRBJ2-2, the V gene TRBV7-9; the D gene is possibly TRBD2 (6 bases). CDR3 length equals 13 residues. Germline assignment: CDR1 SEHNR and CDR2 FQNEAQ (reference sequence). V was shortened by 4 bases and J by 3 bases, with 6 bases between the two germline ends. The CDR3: CASSSGDTGELFF. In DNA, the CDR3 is TGTGCCAGCAGCTCGGGAGACACCGGGGAGCTGTTTTTT. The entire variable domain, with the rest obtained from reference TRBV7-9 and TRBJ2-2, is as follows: DTGVSQNPRHKITKRGQNVTFRCDPISEHNRLYWYRQTLGQGPEFLTYFQNEAQLEKSRLLSDRFSAERPKGSFSTLEIQRTEQGDSAMYLCASSSGDTGELFFGEGSRLTVL.

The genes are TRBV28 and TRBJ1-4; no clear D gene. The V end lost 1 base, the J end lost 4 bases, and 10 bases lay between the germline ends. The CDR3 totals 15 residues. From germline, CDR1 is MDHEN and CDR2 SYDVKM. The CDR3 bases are TGTGCCAGCAGTTTATTCGGGGTTCTTAATGAAAAACTGTTTTTT. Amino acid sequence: CASSLFGVLNEKLFF.

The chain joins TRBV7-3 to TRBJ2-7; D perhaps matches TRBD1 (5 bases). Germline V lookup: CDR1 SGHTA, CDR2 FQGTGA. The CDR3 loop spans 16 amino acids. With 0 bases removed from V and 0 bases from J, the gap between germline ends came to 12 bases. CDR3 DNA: TGTGCCAGCAGCTTAACGGGGCAGGAAAGCTCCTACGAGCAGTACTTC. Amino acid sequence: CASSLTGQESSYEQYF.

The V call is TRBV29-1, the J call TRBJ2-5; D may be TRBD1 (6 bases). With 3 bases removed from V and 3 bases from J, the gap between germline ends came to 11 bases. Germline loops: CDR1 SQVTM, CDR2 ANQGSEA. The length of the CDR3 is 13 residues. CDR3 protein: CSVDGQGKETQYF. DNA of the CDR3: TGCAGCGTTGACGGTCAGGGGAAAGAGACCCAGTACTTC. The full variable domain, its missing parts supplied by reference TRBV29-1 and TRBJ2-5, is SAVISQKPSRDICQRGTSLTIQCQVDSQVTMMFWYRQQPGQSLTLIATANQGSEATYESGFVIDKFPISRPNLTFSTLTVSNMSPEDSSIYLCSVDGQGKETQYFGPGTRLLVL.

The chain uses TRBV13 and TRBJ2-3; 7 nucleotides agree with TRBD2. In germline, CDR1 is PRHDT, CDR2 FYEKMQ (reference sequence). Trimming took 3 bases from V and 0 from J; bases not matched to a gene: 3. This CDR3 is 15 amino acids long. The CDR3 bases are TGTGCCAGCAGCTTTCCAGCGGGGAGCACAGATACGCAGTATTTT. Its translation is CASSFPAGSTDTQYF.

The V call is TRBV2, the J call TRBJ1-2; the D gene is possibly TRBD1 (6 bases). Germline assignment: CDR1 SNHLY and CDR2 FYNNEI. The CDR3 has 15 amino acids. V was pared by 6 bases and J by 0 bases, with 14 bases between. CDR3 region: CASRPDSLTNYGYTF. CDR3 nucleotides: TGTGCCAGCAGACCGGACAGCCTGACTAACTATGGCTACACCTTC.

The CDR3 loop reads CASSQDLAGGTNEQFF. The CDR3 DNA sequence: TGTGCCAGCAGCCAAGACCTAGCGGGGGGTACCAATGAGCAGTTCTTC. The chain employs TRBV4-2 and TRBJ2-1; 11 bases map to TRBD2. CDR1 and CDR2 from the germline V gene are LGHNA and YNFKEQ. This CDR3 contains 16 residues. V lost 0 bases and J lost 6; bases outside the gene matches: 4.

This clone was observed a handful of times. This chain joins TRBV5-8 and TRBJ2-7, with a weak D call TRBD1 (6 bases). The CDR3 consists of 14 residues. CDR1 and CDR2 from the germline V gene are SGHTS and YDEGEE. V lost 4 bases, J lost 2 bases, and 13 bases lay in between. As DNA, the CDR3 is TGTGCCAGCAGCCACTCACAGGGACCCTACGAGCAGTACTTC. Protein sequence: CASSHSQGPYEQYF.

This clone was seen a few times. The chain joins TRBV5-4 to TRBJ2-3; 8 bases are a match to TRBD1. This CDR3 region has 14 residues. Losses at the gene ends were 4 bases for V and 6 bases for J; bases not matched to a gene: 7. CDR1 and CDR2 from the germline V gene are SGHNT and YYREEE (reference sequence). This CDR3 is CASSRTGNGDTQYF. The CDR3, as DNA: TGTGCCAGCAGCCGGACAGGGAATGGCGATACGCAGTATTTT.

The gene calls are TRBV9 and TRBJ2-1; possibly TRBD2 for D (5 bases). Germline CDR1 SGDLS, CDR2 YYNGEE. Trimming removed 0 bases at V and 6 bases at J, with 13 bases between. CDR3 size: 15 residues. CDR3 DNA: TGTGCCAGCAGCGTAGGATCACTAGTAGGCAATGAGCAGTTCTTC. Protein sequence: CASSVGSLVGNEQFF.

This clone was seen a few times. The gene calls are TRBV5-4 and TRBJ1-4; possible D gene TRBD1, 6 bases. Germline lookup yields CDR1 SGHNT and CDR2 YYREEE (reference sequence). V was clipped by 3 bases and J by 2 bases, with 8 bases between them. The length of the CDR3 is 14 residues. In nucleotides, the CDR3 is TGTGCCAGCAGCTCCAGGGGTACTAATGAAAAACTGTTTTTT. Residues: CASSSRGTNEKLFF.

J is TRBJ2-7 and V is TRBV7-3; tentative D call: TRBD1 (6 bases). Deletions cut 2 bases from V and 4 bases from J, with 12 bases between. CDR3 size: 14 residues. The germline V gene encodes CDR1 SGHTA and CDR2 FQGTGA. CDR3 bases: TGTGCCAGCAGCTTACTAGGCAGGGGTTACGAGCAGTACTTC. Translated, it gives CASSLLGRGYEQYF.

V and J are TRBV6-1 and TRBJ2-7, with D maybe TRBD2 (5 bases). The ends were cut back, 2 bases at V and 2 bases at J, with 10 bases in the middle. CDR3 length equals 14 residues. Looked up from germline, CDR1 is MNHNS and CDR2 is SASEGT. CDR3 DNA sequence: TGTGCCAGCAGTGAAAGACGGGGAACCTACGAGCAGTACTTC. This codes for CASSERRGTYEQYF.

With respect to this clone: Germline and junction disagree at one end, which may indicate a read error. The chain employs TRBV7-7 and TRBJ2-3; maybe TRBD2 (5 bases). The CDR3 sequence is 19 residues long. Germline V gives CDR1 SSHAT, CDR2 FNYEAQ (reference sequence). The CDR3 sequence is CASSSPTRDNGDCADTQYF. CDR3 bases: TGTGCTAGCAGCTCCCCCACCCGCGATAACGGGGATTGTGCAGATACGCAGTATTTT.

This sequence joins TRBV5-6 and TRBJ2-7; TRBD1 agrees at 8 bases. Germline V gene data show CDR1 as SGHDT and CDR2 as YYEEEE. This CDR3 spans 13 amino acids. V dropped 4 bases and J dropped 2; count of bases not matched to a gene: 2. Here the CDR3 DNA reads TGTGCCAGCAGCGAGACAGGGGCCTACGAGCAGTACTTC. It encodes CASSETGAYEQYF.

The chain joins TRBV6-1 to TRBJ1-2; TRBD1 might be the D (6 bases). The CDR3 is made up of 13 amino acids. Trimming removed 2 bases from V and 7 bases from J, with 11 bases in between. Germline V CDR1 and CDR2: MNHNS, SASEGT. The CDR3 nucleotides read TGTGCCAGCAGTGAAAGGTCAGGGGTTGGCTACACCTTC. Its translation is CASSERSGVGYTF.

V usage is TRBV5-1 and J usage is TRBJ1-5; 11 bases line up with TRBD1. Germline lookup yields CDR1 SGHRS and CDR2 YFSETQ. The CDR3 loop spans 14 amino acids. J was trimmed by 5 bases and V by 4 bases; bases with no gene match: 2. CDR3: CASSPGQGDQPQHF. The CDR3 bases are TGCGCCAGCAGCCCGGGACAGGGGGATCAGCCCCAGCATTTT.

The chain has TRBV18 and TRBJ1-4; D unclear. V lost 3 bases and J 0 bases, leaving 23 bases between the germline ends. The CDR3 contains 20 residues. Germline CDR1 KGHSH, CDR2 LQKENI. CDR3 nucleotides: TGTGCCAGCTCACCGACTAGTCGGCCAGGCGATTCGGCAACTAATGAAAAACTGTTTTTT. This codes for CASSPTSRPGDSATNEKLFF.

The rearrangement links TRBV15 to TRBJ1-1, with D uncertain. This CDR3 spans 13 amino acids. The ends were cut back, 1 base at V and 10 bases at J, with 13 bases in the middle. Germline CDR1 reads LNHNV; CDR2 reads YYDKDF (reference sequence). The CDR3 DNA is TGTGCCACCAGCAGAGGGGCGGGGAAGTTAGCTTTCTTT. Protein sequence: CATSRGAGKLAFF.

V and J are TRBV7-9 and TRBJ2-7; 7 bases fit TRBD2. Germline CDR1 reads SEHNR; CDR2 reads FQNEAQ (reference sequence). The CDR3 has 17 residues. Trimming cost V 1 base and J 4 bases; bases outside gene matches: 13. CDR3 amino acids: CASSLEGFGAGLYEQYF. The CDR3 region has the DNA TGTGCCAGCAGCTTAGAGGGGTTTGGAGCGGGGCTTTACGAGCAGTACTTC.

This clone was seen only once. The DNA of the CDR3 is TGTGCCAGTAGTGGCCAGGGGCTTTGGCAGCCCCAGCATTTT. It encodes CASSGQGLWQPQHF. V gene TRBV19 combines with J gene TRBJ1-5; possibly TRBD1 for D (6 bases). Germline V gene data show CDR1 as LNHDA and CDR2 as SQIVND (reference sequence). Trimming pared 5 bases from V and 7 bases from J, leaving 15 bases between. The CDR3 is made up of 14 amino acids.